This T cell receptor beta chain was captured by sequencing in a study of CD8 T cells in Susac syndrome. Germline CDR1 reads SGHRS; CDR2 reads YFSETQ. The CDR3 is made up of 11 amino acids. Trimming took off 5 bases at V and 6 bases at J, with 7 bases between the two ends. Reverse transcription used about 0.45 to 1 ug RNA and random hexamers. TCRdb re-called the immunoSEQ multiplex PCR reads with MiXCR, one entry per CDR3 protein. The sample has more than 150,000 distinct CDR3 sequences; 94% are singletons. This clonotype was seen only a few times. The sample comprised CD8+ T cells from PBMCs. V gene TRBV5-1 combines with J gene TRBJ2-3; D possibly corresponds to TRBD2 (6 bases). The receptor was isolated from a human donor with multiple sclerosis. CDR3 residues: CASRAGDTQYF. In nucleotides, the CDR3 is TGCGCCAGCAGGGCGGGGGATACGCAGTATTTT.